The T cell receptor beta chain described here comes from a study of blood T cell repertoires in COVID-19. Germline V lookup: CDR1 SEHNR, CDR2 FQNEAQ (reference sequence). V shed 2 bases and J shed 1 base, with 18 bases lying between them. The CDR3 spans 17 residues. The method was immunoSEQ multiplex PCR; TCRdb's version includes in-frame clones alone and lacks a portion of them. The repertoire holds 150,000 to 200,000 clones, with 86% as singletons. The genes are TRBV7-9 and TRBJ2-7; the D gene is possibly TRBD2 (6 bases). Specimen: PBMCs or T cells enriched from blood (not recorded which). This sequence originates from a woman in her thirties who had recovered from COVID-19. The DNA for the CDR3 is TGTGCCAGCAGCTTAACAACTGGGGGGACTGGTTCCTACGAGCAGTACTTC. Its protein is CASSLTTGGTGSYEQYF.